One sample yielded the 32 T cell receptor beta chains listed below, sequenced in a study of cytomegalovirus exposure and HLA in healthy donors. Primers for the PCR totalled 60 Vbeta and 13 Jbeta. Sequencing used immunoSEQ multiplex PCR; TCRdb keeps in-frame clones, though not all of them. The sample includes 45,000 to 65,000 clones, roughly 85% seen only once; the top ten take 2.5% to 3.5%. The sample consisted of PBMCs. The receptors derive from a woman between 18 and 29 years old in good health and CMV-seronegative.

The CDR3, as DNA: TGTGCCAGCAGTGAATACGCAGGGCCTCCGAACAATGAGCAGTTCTTC. This sequence encodes CASSEYAGPPNNEQFF. This chain links TRBV25-1 with TRBJ2-1, with D possibly being TRBD1 (5 bases). The V end lost 0 bases, the J end lost 5 bases, and 14 bases lay between the germline ends. CDR3 length: 16 amino acids. In germline, CDR1 is MGHDK, CDR2 SYGVNS.

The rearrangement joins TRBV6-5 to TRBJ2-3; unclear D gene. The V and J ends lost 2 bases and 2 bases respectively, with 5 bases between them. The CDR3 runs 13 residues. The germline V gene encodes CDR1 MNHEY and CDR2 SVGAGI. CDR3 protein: CASSYGATDTQYF. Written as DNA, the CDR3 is TGTGCCAGCAGTTACGGAGCCACAGATACGCAGTATTTT.

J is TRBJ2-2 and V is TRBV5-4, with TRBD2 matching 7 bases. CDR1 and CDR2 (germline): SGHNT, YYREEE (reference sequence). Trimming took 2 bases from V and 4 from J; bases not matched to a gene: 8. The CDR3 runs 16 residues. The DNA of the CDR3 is TGTGCCAGCAGCTTAGGAGGGAGGGCCTCCACCGGGGAGCTGTTTTTT. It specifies CASSLGGRASTGELFF.

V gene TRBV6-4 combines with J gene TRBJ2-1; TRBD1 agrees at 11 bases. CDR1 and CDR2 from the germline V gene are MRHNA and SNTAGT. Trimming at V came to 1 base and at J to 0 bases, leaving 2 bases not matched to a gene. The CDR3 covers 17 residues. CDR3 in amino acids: CASSDFGTGGSYNEQFF. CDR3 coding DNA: TGTGCCAGCAGTGACTTCGGGACAGGGGGCTCCTACAATGAGCAGTTCTTC.

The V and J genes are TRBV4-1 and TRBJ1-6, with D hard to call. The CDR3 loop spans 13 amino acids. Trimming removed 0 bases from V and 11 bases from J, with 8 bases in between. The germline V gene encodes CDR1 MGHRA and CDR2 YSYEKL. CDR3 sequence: CASSQDGRTPLHF. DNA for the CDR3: TGCGCCAGCAGCCAAGATGGGAGGACACCCCTCCACTTT.

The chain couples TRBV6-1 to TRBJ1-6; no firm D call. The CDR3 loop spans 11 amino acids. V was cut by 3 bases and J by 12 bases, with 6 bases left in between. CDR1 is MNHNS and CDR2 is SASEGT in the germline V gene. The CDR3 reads CASSDPRPLHF. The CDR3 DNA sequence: TGTGCCAGCAGTGACCCCCGACCCCTCCACTTT.

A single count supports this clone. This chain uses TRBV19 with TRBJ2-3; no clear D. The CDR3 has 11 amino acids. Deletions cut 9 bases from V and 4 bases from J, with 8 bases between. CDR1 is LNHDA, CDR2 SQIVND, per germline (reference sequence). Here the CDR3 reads CASKIADTQYF. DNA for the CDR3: TGTGCCAGCAAAATAGCAGATACGCAGTATTTT.

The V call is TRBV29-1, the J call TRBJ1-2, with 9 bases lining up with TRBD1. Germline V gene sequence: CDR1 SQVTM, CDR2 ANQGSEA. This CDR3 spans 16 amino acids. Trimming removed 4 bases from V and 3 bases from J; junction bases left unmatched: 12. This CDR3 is CSVVSAGTGNDYGYTF. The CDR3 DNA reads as TGCAGCGTTGTTTCCGCCGGGACAGGGAATGACTATGGCTACACCTTC.

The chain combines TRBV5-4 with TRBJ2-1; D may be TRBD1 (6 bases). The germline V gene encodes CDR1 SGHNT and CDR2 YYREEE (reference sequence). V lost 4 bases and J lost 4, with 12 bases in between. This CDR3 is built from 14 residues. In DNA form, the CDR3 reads TGTGCCAGCAGCGAAAGGGACAAGTACAATGAGCAGTTCTTC. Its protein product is CASSERDKYNEQFF. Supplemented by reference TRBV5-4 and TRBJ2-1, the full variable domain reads ETGVTQSPTHLIKTRGQQVTLRCSSQSGHNTVSWYQQALGQGPQFIFQYYREEENGRGNFPPRFSGLQFPNYSSELNVNALELDDSALYLCASSERDKYNEQFFGPGTRLTVL.

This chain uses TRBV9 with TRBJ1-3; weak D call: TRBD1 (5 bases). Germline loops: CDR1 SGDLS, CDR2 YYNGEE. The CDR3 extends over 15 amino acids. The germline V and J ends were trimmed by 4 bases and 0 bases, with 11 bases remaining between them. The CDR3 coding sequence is TGTGCCAGCAGCACACAGGTTTCCTCTGGAAACACCATATATTTT. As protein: CASSTQVSSGNTIYF.

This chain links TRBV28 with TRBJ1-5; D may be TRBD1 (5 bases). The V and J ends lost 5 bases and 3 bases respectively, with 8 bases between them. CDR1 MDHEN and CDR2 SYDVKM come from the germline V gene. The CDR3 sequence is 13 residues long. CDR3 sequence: CASSLRVNQPQHF. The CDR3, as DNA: TGTGCCAGCAGTCTCAGGGTCAATCAGCCCCAGCATTTT.

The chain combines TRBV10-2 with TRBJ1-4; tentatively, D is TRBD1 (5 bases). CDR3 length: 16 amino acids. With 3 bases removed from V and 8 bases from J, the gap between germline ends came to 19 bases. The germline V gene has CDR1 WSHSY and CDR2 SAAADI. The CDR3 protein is CASSDGEGGDREKLFF. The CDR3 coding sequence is TGCGCCAGCAGTGATGGGGAGGGAGGGGATCGGGAAAAACTGTTTTTT.

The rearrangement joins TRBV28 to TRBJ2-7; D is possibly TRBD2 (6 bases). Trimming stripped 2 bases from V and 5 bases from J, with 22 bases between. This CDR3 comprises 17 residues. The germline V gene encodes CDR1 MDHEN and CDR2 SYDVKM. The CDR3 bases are TGTGCCAGCAGTTTAGGAGGGGACCCCATCGCGGGTGACGAGCAGTACTTC. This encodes CASSLGGDPIAGDEQYF.

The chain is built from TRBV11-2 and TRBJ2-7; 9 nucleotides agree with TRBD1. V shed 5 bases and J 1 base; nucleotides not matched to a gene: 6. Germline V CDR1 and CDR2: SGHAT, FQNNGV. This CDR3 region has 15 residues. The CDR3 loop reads CASSPSGTGSYEQYF. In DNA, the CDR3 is TGTGCCAGCAGCCCCTCCGGGACAGGGTCCTACGAGCAGTACTTC.

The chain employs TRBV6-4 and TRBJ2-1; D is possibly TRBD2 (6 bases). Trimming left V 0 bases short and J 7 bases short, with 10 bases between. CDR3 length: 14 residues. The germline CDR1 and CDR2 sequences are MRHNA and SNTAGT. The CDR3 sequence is CASSDSSGANEQFF. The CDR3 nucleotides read TGTGCCAGCAGTGACTCGTCGGGAGCAAATGAGCAGTTCTTC.

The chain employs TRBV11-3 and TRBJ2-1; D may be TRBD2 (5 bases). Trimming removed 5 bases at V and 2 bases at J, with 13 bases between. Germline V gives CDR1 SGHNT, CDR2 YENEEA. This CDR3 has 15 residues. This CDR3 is CASSLSQEAYNEQFF. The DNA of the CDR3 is TGTGCCAGCAGCCTTAGCCAGGAGGCCTACAATGAGCAGTTCTTC.

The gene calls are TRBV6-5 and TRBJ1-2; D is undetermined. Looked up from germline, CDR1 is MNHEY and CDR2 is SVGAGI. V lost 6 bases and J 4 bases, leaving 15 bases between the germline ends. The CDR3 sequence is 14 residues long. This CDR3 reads CASSPTPQAYGYTF. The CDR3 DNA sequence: TGTGCCAGCAGCCCTACTCCCCAGGCCTATGGCTACACCTTC.

CDR3 sequence: CASSPLARGETQYF. For the CDR3, the DNA is TGTGCCAGCAGCCCTCTTGCCCGGGGAGAGACCCAGTACTTC. The rearrangement uses TRBV7-3 and TRBJ2-5; tentative D call: TRBD2 (5 bases). Germline V gives CDR1 SGHTA, CDR2 FQGTGA. Trimming pared 5 bases from V and 4 bases from J, leaving 14 bases between. The CDR3 covers 14 residues.

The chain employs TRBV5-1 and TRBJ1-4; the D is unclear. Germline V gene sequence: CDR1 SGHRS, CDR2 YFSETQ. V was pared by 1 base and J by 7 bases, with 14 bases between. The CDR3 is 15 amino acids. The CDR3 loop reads CASSLSGLEAEKLFF. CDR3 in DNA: TGCGCCAGCAGCTTGTCGGGGTTAGAGGCTGAAAAACTGTTTTTT. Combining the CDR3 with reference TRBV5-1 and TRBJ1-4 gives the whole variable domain KAGVTQTPRYLIKTRGQQVTLSCSPISGHRSVSWYQQTPGQGLQFLFEYFSETQRNKGNFPGRFSGRQFSNSRSEMNVSTLELGDSALYLCASSLSGLEAEKLFFGSGTQLSVL.

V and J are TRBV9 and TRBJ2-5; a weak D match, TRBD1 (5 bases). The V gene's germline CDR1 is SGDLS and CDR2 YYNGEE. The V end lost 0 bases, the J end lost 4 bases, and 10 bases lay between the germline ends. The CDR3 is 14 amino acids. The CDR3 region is CASSVGTRGETQYF. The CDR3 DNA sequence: TGTGCCAGCAGCGTAGGGACACGAGGAGAGACCCAGTACTTC.

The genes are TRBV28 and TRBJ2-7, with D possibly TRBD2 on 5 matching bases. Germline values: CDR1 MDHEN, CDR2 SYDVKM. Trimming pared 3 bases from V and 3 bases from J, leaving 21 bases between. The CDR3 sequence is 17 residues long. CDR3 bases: TGTGCCAGCAGTTTCCGAAGTTCTAGCCAACTCATCTACGAGCAGTACTTC. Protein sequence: CASSFRSSSQLIYEQYF. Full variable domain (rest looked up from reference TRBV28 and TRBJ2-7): DVKVTQSSRYLVKRTGEKVFLECVQDMDHENMFWYRQDPGLGLRLIYFSYDVKMKEKGDIPEGYSVSREKKERFSLILESASTNQTSMYLCASSFRSSSQLIYEQYFGPGTRLTVT.

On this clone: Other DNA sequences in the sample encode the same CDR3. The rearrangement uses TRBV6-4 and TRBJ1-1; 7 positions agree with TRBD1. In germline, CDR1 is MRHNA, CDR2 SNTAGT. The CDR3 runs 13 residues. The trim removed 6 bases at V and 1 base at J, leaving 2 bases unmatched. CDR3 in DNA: TGTGCCAGCAGAAGGACAGGGAACACTGAAGCTTTCTTT. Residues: CASRRTGNTEAFF.

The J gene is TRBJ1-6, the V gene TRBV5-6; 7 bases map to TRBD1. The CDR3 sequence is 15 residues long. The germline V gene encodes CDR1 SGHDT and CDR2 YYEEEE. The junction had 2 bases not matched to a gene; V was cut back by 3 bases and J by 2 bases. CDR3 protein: CASSWGTAYNSPLHF. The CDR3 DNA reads TGTGCCAGCAGCTGGGGGACAGCCTATAATTCACCCCTCCACTTT. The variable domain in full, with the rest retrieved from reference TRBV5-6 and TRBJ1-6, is DAGVTQSPTHLIKTRGQQVTLRCSPKSGHDTVSWYQQALGQGPQFIFQYYEEEERQRGNFPDRFSGHQFPNYSSELNVNALLLGDSALYLCASSWGTAYNSPLHFGNGTRLTVT.

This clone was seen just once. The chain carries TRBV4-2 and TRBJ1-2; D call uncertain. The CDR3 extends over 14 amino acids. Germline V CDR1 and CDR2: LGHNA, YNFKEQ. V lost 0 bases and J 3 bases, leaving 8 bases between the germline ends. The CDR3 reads CASSQENSYYGYTF. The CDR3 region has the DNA TGTGCCAGCAGCCAAGAAAATAGTTACTATGGCTACACCTTC.

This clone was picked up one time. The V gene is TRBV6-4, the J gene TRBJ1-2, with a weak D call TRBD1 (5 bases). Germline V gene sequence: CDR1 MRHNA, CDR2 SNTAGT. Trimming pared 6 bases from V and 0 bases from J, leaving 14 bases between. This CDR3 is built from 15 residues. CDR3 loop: CASRTTASANYGYTF. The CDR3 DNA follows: TGTGCCAGCAGGACGACAGCTTCAGCTAACTATGGCTACACCTTC.

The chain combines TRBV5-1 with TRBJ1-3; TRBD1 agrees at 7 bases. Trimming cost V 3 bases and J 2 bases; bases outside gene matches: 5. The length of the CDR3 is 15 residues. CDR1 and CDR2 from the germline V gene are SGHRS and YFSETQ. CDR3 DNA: TGCGCCAGCAGCTCGACAGGGTTCCCTGGAAACACCATATATTTT. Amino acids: CASSSTGFPGNTIYF.

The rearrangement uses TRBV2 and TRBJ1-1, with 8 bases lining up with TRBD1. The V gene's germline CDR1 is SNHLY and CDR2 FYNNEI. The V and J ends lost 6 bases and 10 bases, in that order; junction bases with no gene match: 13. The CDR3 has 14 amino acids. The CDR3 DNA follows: TGTGCCAGCAGGGGGAGGACAGGGCTTGAAAGAGCTTTCTTT. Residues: CASRGRTGLERAFF. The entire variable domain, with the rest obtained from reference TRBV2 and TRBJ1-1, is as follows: EPEVTQTPSHQVTQMGQEVILRCVPISNHLYFYWYRQILGQKVEFLVSFYNNEISEKSEIFDDQFSVERPDGSNFTLKIRSTKLEDSAMYFCASRGRTGLERAFFGQGTRLTVV.

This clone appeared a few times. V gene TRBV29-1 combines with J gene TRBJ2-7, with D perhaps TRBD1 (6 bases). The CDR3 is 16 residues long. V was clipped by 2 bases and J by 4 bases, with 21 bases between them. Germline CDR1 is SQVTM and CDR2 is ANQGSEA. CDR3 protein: CSVELAVGTPPYEQYF. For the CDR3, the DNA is TGCAGCGTTGAACTGGCTGTCGGGACACCACCATACGAGCAGTACTTC.

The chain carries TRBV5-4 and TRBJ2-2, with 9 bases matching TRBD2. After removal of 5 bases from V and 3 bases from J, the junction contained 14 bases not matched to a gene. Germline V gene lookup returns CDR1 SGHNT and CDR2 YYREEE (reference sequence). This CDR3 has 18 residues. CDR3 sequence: CASRPGGSGSRYTGELFF. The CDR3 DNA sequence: TGTGCCAGCAGGCCGGGGGGTAGCGGGAGTCGGTACACCGGGGAGCTGTTTTTT.

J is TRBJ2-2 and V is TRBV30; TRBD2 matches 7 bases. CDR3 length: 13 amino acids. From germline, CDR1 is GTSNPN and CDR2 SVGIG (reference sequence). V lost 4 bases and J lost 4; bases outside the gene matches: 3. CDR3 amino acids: CAWNSGGTGELFF. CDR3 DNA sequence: TGTGCCTGGAACTCGGGAGGCACCGGGGAGCTGTTTTTT.

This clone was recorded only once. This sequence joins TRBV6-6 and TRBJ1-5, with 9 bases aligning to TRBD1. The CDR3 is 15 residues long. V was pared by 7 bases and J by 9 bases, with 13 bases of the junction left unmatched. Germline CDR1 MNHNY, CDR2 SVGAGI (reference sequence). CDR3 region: CASTYEDRGRLPQHF. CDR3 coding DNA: TGTGCCAGCACCTACGAGGACAGGGGAAGGCTGCCCCAGCATTTT.

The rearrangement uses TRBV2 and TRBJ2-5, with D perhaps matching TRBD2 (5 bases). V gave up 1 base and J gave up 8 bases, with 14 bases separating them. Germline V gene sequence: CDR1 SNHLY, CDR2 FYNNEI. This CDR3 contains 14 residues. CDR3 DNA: TGTGCCAGCAGTGAAGGCAGCGGAGCCGACACCCAGTACTTC. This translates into CASSEGSGADTQYF.